Detailed here is one TCR beta chain. This entry comes from a study of blood T cell repertoires in COVID-19. Germline CDR1 ENHRY, CDR2 SYGVKD. This CDR3 comprises 15 residues. V shed 4 bases and J shed 0 bases, with 13 bases lying between them. Assay used: immunoSEQ multiplex PCR; TCRdb lists only in-frame clones, some missing. The sample shows roughly 180,000 clones, approximately 86% of them seen only once. The source of this sequence is a man in his sixties who had recovered from COVID-19. This chain connects TRBV10-3 to TRBJ2-7; a possible D gene is TRBD1 (6 bases). The sequenced sample consisted of PBMCs or T cells enriched from blood (not recorded which). The CDR3 DNA is TGTGCCATCAGTGTAGAGGACAGAAGCTCCTACGAGCAGTACTTC. Protein: CAISVEDRSSYEQYF.